Listed below are T cell receptor beta chains from one sample, sequenced in a study of T cell repertoires in cytomegalovirus infection. One entry per CDR3 protein, called by TCRdb with MiXCR from the reads. The repertoire holds roughly 310,000 distinct CDR3 sequences, with 15% to 20% as singletons. The sample comprised PBMCs. These receptors were obtained from a human donor in good health (CMV status not recorded). Some clones in this sample may be carry-over from other donors' samples. CDR3s include the opening cysteine and the closing phenylalanine or tryptophan. The D gene is left open where the match is weak. A clone size is listed for some rows: how often the clone was seen (once, few, many), or a class if it is expanded.

J | D | V | size | DNA | CDR3
TRBJ2-7 | . | TRBV6-5 | many | TGTGCCAGCAGTTACAGTAGGGGATCCTACGAGCAGTACTTC | CASSYSRGSYEQYF
TRBJ1-1 | TRBD1 | TRBV7-2 | many | TGTGCCAGCAGCTTAGGTGCTGGGACAGGGGGCACTGAAGCTTTCTTT | CASSLGAGTGGTEAFF
TRBJ2-7 | . | TRBV7-8 | many | TGTGCCAGCAGGATCGCTTCCGAGCAGTACTTC | CASRIASEQYF
TRBJ1-2 | . | TRBV20-1 | . | TGCAGTGCTAGAGTGAGGGCGGTCAATGGCTACACCTTC | CSARVRAVNGYTF
TRBJ1-1 | . | TRBV7-8 | many | TGTGCCAGCAGCGACGCAGGGTGGAAGGACACTGAAGCTTTCTTT | CASSDAGWKDTEAFF
TRBJ1-5 | . | TRBV12-3/TRBV12-4 | many | TGTGCCAGCAGTTTACAGGGATCGGATCAGCCCCAGCATTTT | CASSLQGSDQPQHF
TRBJ2-1 | . | TRBV7-2 | many | TGTGCCAGCAGCTCCGGGTCGGGGATTGGAGCGAACAATGAGCAGTTCTTC | CASSSGSGIGANNEQFF
TRBJ1-4 | . | TRBV28 | . | TGTGCCAGCAGTTCCGACCGAAAACTGTTTTTT | CASSSDRKLFF
TRBJ1-3 | . | TRBV27 | few | TGTGCCAGCAGCAGGGGATTGGAGGGAAACACCATATATTTT | CASSRGLEGNTIYF
TRBJ2-2 | TRBD2 | TRBV6-5 | . | TGTGCCAGCAGCCGGACTAGCGGGGCCGGGGAGCTGTTTTTT | CASSRTSGAGELFF
TRBJ1-1 | . | TRBV12-3/TRBV12-4 | many | TGTGCCAGCAGTTCCCTGACAGGTGCTATGAACACTGAAGCTTTCTTT | CASSSLTGAMNTEAFF
TRBJ1-1 | . | TRBV20-1 | . | TGCAGTGCCGAGTTGAACACTGAAGCTTTCTTT | CSAELNTEAFF
TRBJ2-5 | TRBD2 | TRBV5-6 | . | TGTGCCAGCAGCGGTAGCGGGGGGGCTCAAGAGACCCAGTACTTC | CASSGSGGAQETQYF
TRBJ1-5 | . | TRBV20-1 | . | TGCAGTGCTAATTTGGACTCGGGAGGCAATCAGCCCCAGCATTTT | CSANLDSGGNQPQHF
TRBJ2-5 | . | TRBV29-1 | . | TGCAGCGCCGCCCGGCAGTTGCTGTACCAAGAGACCCAGTACTTC | CSAARQLLYQETQYF
TRBJ2-1 | . | TRBV12-3/TRBV12-4 | many | TGTGCCAGCAGTTTAGCGGGGAATGAGCAGTTCTTC | CASSLAGNEQFF
TRBJ1-5 | . | TRBV6-5 | few | TGTGCCAGCAGTCCCTGGCAGTCACCTCAAAATCAGCCCCAGCATTTT | CASSPWQSPQNQPQHF
TRBJ2-7 | TRBD1 | TRBV19 | . | TGTGCCAGTAGTATCGGGACAGCTACGCTCTCCTACGAGCAGTACTTC | CASSIGTATLSYEQYF
TRBJ1-2 | . | TRBV6-5 | few | TGTGCCAGCAGTTACTCCCTCCAAGAAGGGAATGGCTACACCTTC | CASSYSLQEGNGYTF
TRBJ2-2 | . | TRBV5-1 | few | TGCGCCAGCAGCTTAACCTCTAGAGCTACGAACACCGGGGAGCTGTTTTTT | CASSLTSRATNTGELFF
TRBJ2-5 | . | TRBV7-9 | many | TGTGCCAGCAGCACCGACCTTTACAGGGCCCAAGAGACCCAGTACTTC | CASSTDLYRAQETQYF
TRBJ2-1 | TRBD2 | TRBV7-2 | many | TGTGCCAGCAGCCCCGGGGGGGGGACGGAGCAGTTCTTC | CASSPGGGTEQFF
TRBJ2-3 | . | TRBV6-2/TRBV6-3 | few | TGTGCCAGCAGCCAGGACGGGGAAACAGATACGCAGTATTTT | CASSQDGETDTQYF
TRBJ2-7 | TRBD2 | TRBV20-1 | . | TGCAGTGCTCCTGGGCCTAGCGGGGGGACCTACGAGCAGTACTTC | CSAPGPSGGTYEQYF
TRBJ1-5 | . | TRBV20-1 | few | TGCAGTGCTAGAGATTACCCCAGTGGCAATCAGCCCCAGCATTTT | CSARDYPSGNQPQHF
TRBJ1-4 | . | TRBV12-3/TRBV12-4 | many | TGTGCCAGCAAAAGGCATGTCGAAAAACTGTTTTTT | CASKRHVEKLFF
TRBJ1-1 | . | TRBV28 | . | TGTGCCAGCACCTCGGGGCAGGGGACGTACCTTGATACTGAAGCTTTCTTT | CASTSGQGTYLDTEAFF
TRBJ2-7 | . | TRBV3-1 | few | TGTGCCAGCAGCCAAGAGGGGACCTACGAGCAGTACTTC | CASSQEGTYEQYF
TRBJ1-6 | TRBD1 | TRBV6-6 | few | TGTGCCAGCAGTGGAATGACAGGGGCAATTTCACCCCTCCACTTT | CASSGMTGAISPLHF
TRBJ2-1 | TRBD2 | TRBV5-1 | many | TGCGCCAGCAGCGGCACCATAGCGGGGGGGCCCAATGAGCAGTTCTTC | CASSGTIAGGPNEQFF
TRBJ2-1 | . | TRBV4-3 | few | TGCGCCAGCAGCCAAGGGTTTGGGACACTTGAGGGGGTTGAGCAGTTCTTC | CASSQGFGTLEGVEQFF
TRBJ2-1 | TRBD1 | TRBV12-3/TRBV12-4 | many | TGTGCCAGCAGCCGGACAGGGAATGAGCAGTTCTTC | CASSRTGNEQFF
TRBJ1-5 | TRBD1 | TRBV7-2 | . | TGTGCCAGCAGCTTTACAGGGGGGGGTCAGCCCCAGCATTTT | CASSFTGGGQPQHF
TRBJ1-1 | . | TRBV7-2 | many | TGTGCCAGCAGCGTCCAGGGTCAGAACACTGAAGCTTTCTTT | CASSVQGQNTEAFF
TRBJ2-5 | . | TRBV5-4 | few | TGTGCCAGCAGCTTGGCCCGGAGAGAAGAGACCCAGTACTTC | CASSLARREETQYF
TRBJ1-1 | . | TRBV5-1 | few | TGCGCCAGCAGCTTGGATGTTGTCGGGGAGAACACTGAAGCTTTCTTT | CASSLDVVGENTEAFF
TRBJ1-2 | TRBD1 | TRBV7-2 | many | TGTGCCAGCAGCTCATCCCGGGGACAGGACTATGGCTACACCTTC | CASSSSRGQDYGYTF
TRBJ2-5 | TRBD2 | TRBV9 | . | TGTGCCAGCAGCGCCGGACTAGCGGGGGTTCAAGAGACCCAGTACTTC | CASSAGLAGVQETQYF
TRBJ2-5 | . | TRBV4-3 | . | TGCGCCAGCAGACCTAACGCAGGGGGGGCCCGAGAGACCCAGTACTTC | CASRPNAGGARETQYF
TRBJ2-3 | . | TRBV23-1 | . | TGCGCCAGCAGTCAATCTGGCCAGGATATCAGCACAGATACGCAGTATTTT | CASSQSGQDISTDTQYF
TRBJ2-1 | . | TRBV11-2 | few | TGTGCCAGCAGCCCACGCCCGGCGACGAACGGTGGTGAGCAGTTCTTC | CASSPRPATNGGEQFF
TRBJ2-7 | TRBD1 | TRBV5-4 | . | TGTGCCAGCAGCTTGGCCGGGACAGTACCCTCCTACGAGCAGTACTTC | CASSLAGTVPSYEQYF